The rows below give T cell receptor beta chains drawn from one sample of a study of cytomegalovirus exposure and HLA in healthy donors. TCRdb keeps only in-frame clones here, not all; method: immunoSEQ multiplex PCR. This sample has around 100,000 clones; roughly 70% occur once, and the top ten carry about 9.4%. Sequenced: PBMCs. These receptors all stem from a man aged 45 to 65 in good health and CMV-seronegative. Each CDR3 is given with its conserved first and last residue. D genes are given only for firm matches. Expanded clones get a size class; other rows say once, few or many, or leave the size out.

cdr3_nt: TGTGCCAGCAGCCCATGGACAGGGACGAAGGTCAATCAGCCCCAGCATTTT; cdr3_aa: CASSPWTGTKVNQPQHF; clone_size: NA; d_call: TRBD1; j_call: TRBJ1-5; v_call: TRBV5-5
cdr3_nt: TGTGCCAGCAGCCGAGAACCGGGACTAGAGACCTACGAGCAGTACTTC; cdr3_aa: CASSREPGLETYEQYF; clone_size: NA; d_call: TRBD2; j_call: TRBJ2-7; v_call: TRBV4-2
cdr3_nt: TGTGCCAGCAGCTTCACAGGGGGTGGTGAGCAGTTCTTC; cdr3_aa: CASSFTGGGEQFF; clone_size: NA; d_call: TRBD1; j_call: TRBJ2-1; v_call: TRBV7-3
cdr3_nt: TGCAGCGTTGGAAAATCCCGACTAGCGCCATCCTACGAGCAGTACTTC; cdr3_aa: CSVGKSRLAPSYEQYF; clone_size: NA; d_call: TRBD2; j_call: TRBJ2-7; v_call: TRBV29-1
cdr3_nt: TGTGCCAGCAGCTGGGGGGTTGGAGAGACCCAGTACTTC; cdr3_aa: CASSWGVGETQYF; clone_size: NA; d_call: NA; j_call: TRBJ2-5; v_call: TRBV11-2
cdr3_nt: TGTGCCAGCAGCTTAGGCCTAGCGACAGCGGCCTACGAGCAGTACTTC; cdr3_aa: CASSLGLATAAYEQYF; clone_size: NA; d_call: NA; j_call: TRBJ2-7; v_call: TRBV13
cdr3_nt: TGTGCCAGCAGCCCCTCGGCCGGGACAGGGACCACCGGGGAGCTGTTTTTT; cdr3_aa: CASSPSAGTGTTGELFF; clone_size: NA; d_call: TRBD1; j_call: TRBJ2-2; v_call: TRBV7-8
cdr3_nt: TGTGCCAGCGGAGGGACAGTCAGAAGCAATCAGCCCCAGCATTTT; cdr3_aa: CASGGTVRSNQPQHF; clone_size: NA; d_call: TRBD1; j_call: TRBJ1-5; v_call: TRBV2
cdr3_nt: TGTGCCAGTAGCTTGGGACAGGGTAACACCGGGGAGCTGTTTTTT; cdr3_aa: CASSLGQGNTGELFF; clone_size: NA; d_call: TRBD1; j_call: TRBJ2-2; v_call: TRBV19
cdr3_nt: TGTGCCAGCAGTGAAGCTGAGACTCGGAGCTCCTACAATGAGCAGTTCTTC; cdr3_aa: CASSEAETRSSYNEQFF; clone_size: NA; d_call: NA; j_call: TRBJ2-1; v_call: TRBV6-1
cdr3_nt: TGTGCCAGCATTCCTAGCGGGAGGACCCACAATGAGCAGTTCTTC; cdr3_aa: CASIPSGRTHNEQFF; clone_size: NA; d_call: TRBD2; j_call: TRBJ2-1; v_call: TRBV6-5
cdr3_nt: TGTGCCAGCAGCTACCAATCTAAGACTAGCGGGAGTAGCGATGAGCAGTTCTTC; cdr3_aa: CASSYQSKTSGSSDEQFF; clone_size: NA; d_call: TRBD2; j_call: TRBJ2-1; v_call: TRBV7-2
cdr3_nt: TGTGCCAGCAGCGGTTCCCCCATAATAGAGACCCAGTACTTC; cdr3_aa: CASSGSPIIETQYF; clone_size: few; d_call: NA; j_call: TRBJ2-5; v_call: TRBV2
cdr3_nt: TGCGCCAGCAGCCACTCCGGGACAGGCGGTTCCTACGAGCAGTACTTC; cdr3_aa: CASSHSGTGGSYEQYF; clone_size: NA; d_call: TRBD1; j_call: TRBJ2-7; v_call: TRBV4-3
cdr3_nt: TGCGCCAGCAGCCCCAGGGGGCTGGATCAGCCCCAGCATTTT; cdr3_aa: CASSPRGLDQPQHF; clone_size: NA; d_call: TRBD1; j_call: TRBJ1-5; v_call: TRBV5-1
cdr3_nt: TGTGCCAGTAGTACCTACCCCGCAGATACGCAGTATTTT; cdr3_aa: CASSTYPADTQYF; clone_size: NA; d_call: NA; j_call: TRBJ2-3; v_call: TRBV19
cdr3_nt: TGCGCCAGCAGCATGACAGGGGGCCTGAACACCGGGGAGCTGTTTTTT; cdr3_aa: CASSMTGGLNTGELFF; clone_size: NA; d_call: TRBD1; j_call: TRBJ2-2; v_call: TRBV10-2
cdr3_nt: TGTGCCAGCAGCCCTACAGGGAAGGGGGCTTTCTTT; cdr3_aa: CASSPTGKGAFF; clone_size: NA; d_call: NA; j_call: TRBJ1-1; v_call: TRBV7-9
cdr3_nt: TGTGCCACCAGCAGTCCCAGAAAGGGGACAGCATACAATGAGCAGTTCTTC; cdr3_aa: CATSSPRKGTAYNEQFF; clone_size: NA; d_call: TRBD1; j_call: TRBJ2-1; v_call: TRBV15
cdr3_nt: TGTGCCAGTAGTGGGGAGACAGGGTCCTACGAGCAGTACTTC; cdr3_aa: CASSGETGSYEQYF; clone_size: once; d_call: TRBD1; j_call: TRBJ2-7; v_call: TRBV19
cdr3_nt: TGTGCCAGCAGCGCCCGGGACTATACCTACAATGAGCAGTTCTTC; cdr3_aa: CASSARDYTYNEQFF; clone_size: NA; d_call: TRBD2; j_call: TRBJ2-1; v_call: TRBV9
cdr3_nt: TGCGCCAGCAGCCACACCGAAGAGGCCGGGGAGCTGTTTTTT; cdr3_aa: CASSHTEEAGELFF; clone_size: few; d_call: NA; j_call: TRBJ2-2; v_call: TRBV4-1
cdr3_nt: TGTGCCAGCAGGGTGGGACAGGGGAAAGGCTACACCTTC; cdr3_aa: CASRVGQGKGYTF; clone_size: NA; d_call: TRBD1; j_call: TRBJ1-2; v_call: TRBV28
cdr3_nt: TGTGCCAGCAGTCCCCAGGATACGCAGTATTTT; cdr3_aa: CASSPQDTQYF; clone_size: NA; d_call: NA; j_call: TRBJ2-3; v_call: TRBV2